This T cell receptor beta chain was recorded in a study of OX40 agonist ivuxolimab in advanced cancers. Profiling relied on immunoSEQ multiplex PCR, and the TCRdb table lists in-frame clones only, not all of them. Of about 83,000 clones listed, roughly 90% were seen once; the top ten hold about 0.7%. Germline-derived CDR1 and CDR2 are MNHEY and SMNVEV (reference sequence). V lost 2 bases and J lost 4, with 9 bases in between. The CDR3 sequence is 13 residues long. The chain couples TRBV27 to TRBJ2-7, with a possible D match to TRBD1 (6 bases). This clonotype originated in an adult with an advanced solid tumor such as melanoma, head and neck, liver or kidney cancer. The source material was CD4+ or CD8+ T cells sorted from blood, sampled in a trial of the OX40 agonist ivuxolimab. The CDR3 DNA reads as TGTGCCAGCAGTTTACGAGGACAGTACGAGCAGTACTTC. This gives the protein CASSLRGQYEQYF.